Following are 22 T cell receptor beta chains from one sample sequenced in a study of regulatory T cells in long-lasting Graves disease. Time point specified: persistent/refractory GD, antithyroid drugs over 5 years with positive TRAb. PBMC-extracted RNA yielded the TCR library. Both iRepertoire HTBI primers and Arm-PCR of CDR3 regions were used to build the TCR beta libraries. TCRdb independently ran MiXCR on the multiplex PCR reads; one entry per CDR3 protein. The sample carries over 350,000 distinct CDR3 sequences, 20% recorded once. The sequenced sample was peripheral blood mononuclear cells (PBMCs), obtained when the disease was refractory, from a patient treated with antithyroid drugs. The origin of the receptors is a female donor with Graves disease.

This clonotype was seen many times. The gene calls are TRBV28 and TRBJ2-4; D may be TRBD1 or TRBD2 (6 bases each). Germline values: CDR1 MDHEN, CDR2 SYDVKM. V dropped 6 bases and J dropped 1 base, with 19 bases sitting between them. This CDR3 is 17 amino acids long. The CDR3 region is CASSLSLGGRAKNIQYF. CDR3 bases: TGTGCCAGCAGCCTCTCGCTAGGGGGGCGGGCCAAAAACATTCAGTACTTC. Full variable domain (remainder filled in from reference TRBV28 and TRBJ2-4): DVKVTQSSRYLVKRTGEKVFLECVQDMDHENMFWYRQDPGLGLRLIYFSYDVKMKEKGDIPEGYSVSREKKERFSLILESASTNQTSMYLCASSLSLGGRAKNIQYFGAGTRLSVL.

This clonotype was seen at least ten times. The V call is TRBV7-2, the J call TRBJ2-7; D is perhaps TRBD1 or TRBD2 (5 bases each). There are 13 residues in the CDR3. Deletions cut 4 bases from V and 2 bases from J, with 9 bases between. The germline gives CDR1 SGHTA, CDR2 FQGNSA. The CDR3 protein is CASSSRDAYEQYF. The CDR3 coding sequence is TGTGCCAGCAGCTCCAGGGACGCCTACGAGCAGTACTTC. Complete variable domain (other parts from reference TRBV7-2 and TRBJ2-7): GAGVSQSPSNKVTEKGKDVELRCDPISGHTALYWYRQSLGQGLEFLIYFQGNSAPDKSGLPSDRFSAERTGGSVSTLTIQRTQQEDSAVYLCASSSRDAYEQYFGPGTRLTVT.

For this clonotype: Just one base apart from a much larger clone, this may be a read error. This sequence joins TRBV6-2 or TRBV6-3 and TRBJ1-1; 8 bases fit TRBD1. The germline gives CDR1 MNHEY, CDR2 SVGEGT. This CDR3 comprises 14 residues. Losses at the gene ends were 6 bases for V and 12 bases for J; bases not matched to a gene: 15. In DNA form, the CDR3 reads TGTGCCAGCAGAAACGCACAGGACAGGGTGGTGCCTTTCTTT. Encoded protein: CASRNAQDRVVPFF.

This clonotype was seen repeatedly, ten times or more. V gene TRBV28 combines with J gene TRBJ2-1, with 7 positions matching TRBD2. This CDR3 spans 14 amino acids. V lost 7 bases, J lost 1 base, and 4 bases stayed unmatched. From germline, CDR1 is MDHEN and CDR2 SYDVKM. DNA of the CDR3: TGTGCCAGCATCGTAGCGGGTTCCTACAATGAGCAGTTCTTC. Its protein is CASIVAGSYNEQFF.

The chain recombines TRBV11-1 with TRBJ1-3; 7 bases line up with TRBD1. The CDR3 covers 15 residues. Germline CDR1 and CDR2: SGHAT and FQDESV (reference sequence). V was clipped by 6 bases and J by 0 bases; unmatched bases: 5. CDR3: CASSVRDSSGNTIYF. CDR3 in DNA: TGTGCCAGCAGTGTCCGGGACAGCTCTGGAAACACCATATATTTT.

This chain's CDR3 is CSADWDRQETQYF. Written as DNA, the CDR3 is TGCAGTGCTGACTGGGACAGGCAAGAGACCCAGTACTTC. This chain links TRBV20-1 with TRBJ2-5, with 8 bases fitting TRBD1. Germline loops: CDR1 DFQATT, CDR2 SNEGSKA (reference sequence). V trimming: 5 bases; J trimming: 2 bases; junction bases outside the gene matches: 4. The CDR3 contains 13 residues.

This clonotype was found many times. This CDR3 is CASSQGGLTRGETQYF. The CDR3 DNA reads TGTGCCAGCAGCCAAGGCGGACTAACCCGGGGGGAGACCCAGTACTTC. The chain recombines TRBV3-1 with TRBJ2-5; tentative D call: TRBD2 (6 bases). The CDR3 runs 16 residues. CDR1 and CDR2 from the germline V gene are LGHDT and YNNKEL (reference sequence). The V end was cut by 1 base, the J end by 5 bases, with 17 bases between.

This clonotype was recorded at least ten times. The CDR3 is CASSYSDEQYF. As DNA, the CDR3 is TGTGCCAGCAGTTACTCGGACGAGCAGTACTTC. The chain employs TRBV6-2 or TRBV6-3 and TRBJ2-7; no clear D. CDR1 is MNHEY and CDR2 is SVGEGT in the germline V gene. The length of the CDR3 is 11 residues. V shed 0 bases and J shed 5 bases, with 2 bases lying between them.

This clonotype was detected ten times or more. CDR3 in DNA: TGTGCCAGCAGCTTACGCGGGAATGAAAAACTGTTTTTT. This gives the protein CASSLRGNEKLFF. V usage is TRBV7-9 and J usage is TRBJ1-4; D gene uncertain. The CDR3 runs 13 residues. The V end lost 2 bases, the J end lost 5 bases, and 6 bases lay between the germline ends. Germline CDR1 SEHNR, CDR2 FQNEAQ (reference sequence).

The CDR3 nucleotides are TGTGCCAGCAGCCCCGGACAGGAAAAAAAGGAGACCCAGTACTTC. This translates into CASSPGQEKKETQYF. This rearrangement joins TRBV11-3 to TRBJ2-5; 7 bases fit TRBD1. With V trimmed by 5 bases and J by 5 bases, 11 bases remained unmatched. CDR1 and CDR2 from the germline V gene are SGHNT and YENEEA. This CDR3 spans 15 amino acids.

This clonotype has ten or more counts. The chain couples TRBV20-1 to TRBJ2-5; 11 nucleotides line up with TRBD2. From germline, CDR1 is DFQATT and CDR2 SNEGSKA (reference sequence). The V segment lost 5 bases and the J segment 1 base; nucleotides outside the gene matches: 6. The CDR3 has 15 residues. CDR3 DNA sequence: TGCAGTGCTGGTTCTGGGACTAGCGGCCAAGAGACCCAGTACTTC. Encoded protein: CSAGSGTSGQETQYF.

V and J are TRBV12-3 or TRBV12-4 and TRBJ1-1, with TRBD1 identical over 10 bases. The CDR3 covers 14 residues. V was clipped by 6 bases and J by 4 bases; unmatched bases: 5. CDR3 sequence (DNA): TGTGCCAGCAGACCGGGACAGGGGATCACTGAAGCTTTCTTT. Translation gives CASRPGQGITEAFF.

This clonotype was seen more than once but under ten times. The J gene is TRBJ2-5, the V gene TRBV12-3 or TRBV12-4; 11 nucleotides line up with TRBD2. CDR3 length: 17 amino acids. V was clipped by 6 bases and J by 3 bases; unmatched bases: 12. The CDR3 region has the DNA TGTGCCAGCAGCCCAGGGGCTAGCGGGAGGCCCGAAGAGACCCAGTACTTC. Its protein is CASSPGASGRPEETQYF.

The sample holds many counts of this clonotype. The chain employs TRBV13 and TRBJ2-5, with TRBD2 matching over 7 bases. The CDR3 runs to 15 residues. Germline CDR1 PRHDT, CDR2 FYEKMQ (reference sequence). V gave up 0 bases and J gave up 7 bases; unmatched junction bases: 8. In nucleotides, the CDR3 is TGTGCCAGCAGCTTAGGCTGGGGGGGATCGGTGACCCAGTACTTC. It yields the protein CASSLGWGGSVTQYF.

This clonotype was picked up a small number of times. In DNA, the CDR3 is TGTGCCACCAGCAGAGATGACGAAATCTACACCGGGGAGCTGTTTTTT. It specifies CATSRDDEIYTGELFF. The chain combines TRBV15 with TRBJ2-2; no definite D call. CDR1 is LNHNV and CDR2 is YYDKDF in the germline V gene (reference sequence). Trimming stripped 0 bases from V and 3 bases from J, with 11 bases between. The CDR3 totals 16 residues.

This clonotype was counted a single time. This may stem from a read error, because a much larger clone lies one nucleotide away. Without the conserved terminal phenylalanine or tryptophan, this CDR3 likely stems from a read error. The DNA is left out, because the CDR3 cannot be placed on it with certainty; the CDR3 is given as TCRdb lists it. This sequence joins TRBV7-9 and TRBJ2-4; the table's D call, TRBD2, has no DNA check behind it. The CDR3 sequence runs 12 residues, both termini included. Germline assignment: CDR1 SEHNR and CDR2 FQNEAQ (reference sequence). The CDR3: CASSLGQRAASL.

At least ten counts were recorded for this clonotype. The chain joins TRBV3-1 to TRBJ1-1, with D unclear. The CDR3 is 13 amino acids. The ends were cut back, 0 bases at V and 3 bases at J, with 5 bases in the middle. Germline values: CDR1 LGHDT, CDR2 YNNKEL (reference sequence). The CDR3 spells CASSQDRHTEAFF. DNA of the CDR3: TGTGCCAGCAGCCAAGACAGGCACACTGAAGCTTTCTTT.

This clonotype has ten or more counts. The genes are TRBV30 and TRBJ1-1, with D uncertain. The CDR3 sequence is 12 residues long. Germline lookup yields CDR1 GTSNPN and CDR2 SVGIG (reference sequence). V lost 4 bases to trimming and J lost 4 bases, with 10 bases between them. CDR3 protein: CAWTLHGTEAFF. The CDR3 DNA reads as TGTGCCTGGACGCTTCACGGCACTGAAGCTTTCTTT.

This chain connects TRBV18 to TRBJ2-3; the D is unclear. Germline-derived CDR1 and CDR2 are KGHSH and LQKENI. V lost 1 base and J lost 2, with 13 bases in between. The CDR3 extends over 16 amino acids. The CDR3 is CASSPLAQVNTDTQYF. CDR3 DNA: TGTGCCAGCTCACCACTTGCCCAGGTGAACACAGATACGCAGTATTTT. The full variable domain, with the rest looked up from reference TRBV18 and TRBJ2-3, is NAGVMQNPRHLVRRRGQEARLRCSPMKGHSHVYWYRQLPEEGLKFMVYLQKENIIDESGMPKERFSAEFPKEGPSILRIQQVVRGDSAAYFCASSPLAQVNTDTQYFGPGTRLTVL.

This clonotype appeared many times. V is TRBV28 and J is TRBJ2-7; TRBD2 matches 9 bases. CDR1 and CDR2 (germline): MDHEN, SYDVKM. Trimming removed 3 bases from V and 3 bases from J; junction bases left unmatched: 3. The CDR3 runs to 14 residues. The CDR3 DNA follows: TGTGCCAGCAGTTTGGGGCGGGGGGGCTACGAGCAGTACTTC. This translates into CASSLGRGGYEQYF.

This sequence joins TRBV14 and TRBJ1-2, with D perhaps TRBD1 (5 bases). This CDR3 region has 14 residues. Between the trimmed V and J ends, which lost 5 bases and 8 bases, there was a span of 18 bases. Germline V gene sequence: CDR1 SGHDN, CDR2 FVKESK. CDR3 in DNA: TGTGCCAGCAGCAAACAGAGATCAACAGGAGGCTACACCTTC. Translating gives CASSKQRSTGGYTF.

This clonotype was seen more than once but under ten times. The J gene is TRBJ1-1, the V gene TRBV27; D uncertain. Per germline, CDR1 MNHEY and CDR2 SMNVEV (reference sequence). V was clipped by 8 bases and J by 4 bases, with 14 bases between them. CDR3 length: 13 residues. This CDR3 is CASSGGPSTEAFF. CDR3 nucleotide sequence: TGTGCCAGCTCCGGCGGGCCGAGCACTGAAGCTTTCTTT.